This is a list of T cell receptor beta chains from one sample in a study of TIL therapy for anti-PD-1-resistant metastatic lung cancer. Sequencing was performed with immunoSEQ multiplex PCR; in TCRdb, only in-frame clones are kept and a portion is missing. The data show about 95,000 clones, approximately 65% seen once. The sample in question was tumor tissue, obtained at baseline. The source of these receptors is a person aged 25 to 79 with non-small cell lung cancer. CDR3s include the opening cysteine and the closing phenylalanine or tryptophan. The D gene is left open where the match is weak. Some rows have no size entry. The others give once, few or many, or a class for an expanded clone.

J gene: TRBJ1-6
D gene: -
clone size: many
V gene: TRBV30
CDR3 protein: CAWSTPNSPLHF
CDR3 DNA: TGTGCCTGGAGTACCCCTAATTCACCCCTCCACTTT

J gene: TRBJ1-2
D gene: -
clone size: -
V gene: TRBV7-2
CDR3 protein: CASSLVGREDYGYTF
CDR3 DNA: TGTGCCAGCAGCTTAGTTGGCAGGGAAGACTATGGCTACACCTTC

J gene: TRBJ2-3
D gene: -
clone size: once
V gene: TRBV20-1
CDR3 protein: CSASSLDGPDTQYF
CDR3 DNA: TGCAGTGCTAGTTCCCTGGACGGACCAGATACGCAGTATTTT

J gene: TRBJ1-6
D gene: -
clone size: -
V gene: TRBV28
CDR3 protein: CASSLGYSYNSPLHF
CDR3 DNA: TGTGCCAGCAGTTTAGGCTACTCCTATAATTCACCCCTCCACTTT

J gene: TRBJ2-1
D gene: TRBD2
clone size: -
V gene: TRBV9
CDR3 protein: CASSVGLELLSNEQFF
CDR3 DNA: TGTGCCAGCAGCGTCGGACTAGAGCTCCTGTCTAATGAGCAGTTCTTC

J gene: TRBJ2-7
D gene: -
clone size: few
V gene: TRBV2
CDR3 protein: CASSEAGAGVRYEQYF
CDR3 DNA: TGTGCCAGCAGTGAAGCTGGGGCAGGGGTTCGCTACGAGCAGTACTTC

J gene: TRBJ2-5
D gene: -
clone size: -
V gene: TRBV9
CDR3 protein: CASSRAHQETQYF
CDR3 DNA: TGTGCCAGCAGCAGGGCCCATCAAGAGACCCAGTACTTC

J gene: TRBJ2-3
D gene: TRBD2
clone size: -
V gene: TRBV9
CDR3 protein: CASSAAGTSRDTQYF
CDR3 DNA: TGTGCCAGCAGCGCCGCAGGGACTAGCCGAGATACGCAGTATTTT

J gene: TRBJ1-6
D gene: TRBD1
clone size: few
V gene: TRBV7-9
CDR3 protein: CASGGRTGINSPLHF
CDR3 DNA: TGTGCCAGCGGGGGTCGGACAGGCATTAATTCACCCCTCCACTTT

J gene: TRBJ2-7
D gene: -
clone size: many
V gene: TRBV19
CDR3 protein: CASSRTETYEQYF
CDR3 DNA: TGTGCCAGTAGCCGGACGGAAACCTACGAGCAGTACTTC

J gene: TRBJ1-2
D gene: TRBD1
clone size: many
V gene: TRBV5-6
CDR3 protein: CASSFPPPTGSRYGYTF
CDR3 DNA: TGTGCCAGCAGCTTCCCCCCCCCGACAGGGTCTCGATATGGCTACACCTTC

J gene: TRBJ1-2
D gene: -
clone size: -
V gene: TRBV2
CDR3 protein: CASSAGNYGYTF
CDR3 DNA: TGTGCCAGCAGTGCAGGGAACTATGGCTACACCTTC

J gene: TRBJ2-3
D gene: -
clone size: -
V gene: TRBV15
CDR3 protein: CATSEGTDTQYF
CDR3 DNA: TGTGCCACCAGCGAAGGGACAGATACGCAGTATTTT

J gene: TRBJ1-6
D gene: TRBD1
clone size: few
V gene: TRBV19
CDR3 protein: CASSTDRGNSPLHF
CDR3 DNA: TGTGCCAGTAGTACGGACAGGGGAAATTCACCCCTCCACTTT

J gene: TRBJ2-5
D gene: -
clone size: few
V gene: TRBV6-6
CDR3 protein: CASSYQETQYF
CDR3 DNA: TGTGCCAGCAGTTACCAGGAGACCCAGTACTTC

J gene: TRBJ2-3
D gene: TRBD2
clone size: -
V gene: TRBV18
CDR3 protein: CASSPRGAGTDTQYF
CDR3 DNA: TGTGCCAGCTCACCGCGGGGGGCCGGCACAGATACGCAGTATTTT